This TCR beta chain derives from a study of T-cell reconstitution after alpha-beta-depleted transplantation in children. CDR3 length: 17 residues. V shed 1 base and J 6 bases; nucleotides not matched to a gene: 5. The germline CDR1 and CDR2 sequences are SGHTA and FQGNSA. It was with unique molecular identifiers that the TCRbeta library was prepared. TCRdb processed the PCR reads anew with MiXCR; each CDR3 protein has one entry. Found here are around 600,000 distinct CDR3 sequences, over 9.5% of them singletons; the top ten hold 4% to 5%. This receptor was identified in a human donor who donated a stem cell graft to a child with acute myeloid leukemia. This sequence joins TRBV7-2 and TRBJ2-5; 16 nucleotides line up with TRBD2. Sequenced here: PBMCs from the stem cell graft donor, sampled from the stem cell graft. The CDR3 region is CASSLGRGLAGGQTQYF. The CDR3 DNA sequence: TGTGCCAGCAGCTTAGGGAGGGGACTAGCGGGAGGGCAGACCCAGTACTTC.